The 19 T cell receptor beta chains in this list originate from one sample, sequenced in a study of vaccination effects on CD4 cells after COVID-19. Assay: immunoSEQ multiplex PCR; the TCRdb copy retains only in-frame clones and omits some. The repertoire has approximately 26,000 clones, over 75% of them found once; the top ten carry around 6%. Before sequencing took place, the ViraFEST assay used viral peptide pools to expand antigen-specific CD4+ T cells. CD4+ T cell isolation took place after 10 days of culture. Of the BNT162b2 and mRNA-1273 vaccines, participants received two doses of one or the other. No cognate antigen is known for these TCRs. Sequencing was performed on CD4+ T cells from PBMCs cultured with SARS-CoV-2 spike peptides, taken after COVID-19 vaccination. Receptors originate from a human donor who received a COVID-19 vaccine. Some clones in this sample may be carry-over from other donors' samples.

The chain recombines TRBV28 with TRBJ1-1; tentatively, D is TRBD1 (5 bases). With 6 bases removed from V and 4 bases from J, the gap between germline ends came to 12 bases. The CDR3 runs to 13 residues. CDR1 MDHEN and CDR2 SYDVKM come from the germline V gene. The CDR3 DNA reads TGTGCCAGCAGGCCTCAGGGTTTCACTGAAGCTTTCTTT. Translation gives CASRPQGFTEAFF.

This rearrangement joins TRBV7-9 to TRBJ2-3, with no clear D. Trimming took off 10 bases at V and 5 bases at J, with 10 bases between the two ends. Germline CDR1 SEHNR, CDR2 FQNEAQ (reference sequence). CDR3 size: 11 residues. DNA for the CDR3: TGTGCCATTACTCCGGGAGATACGCAGTATTTT. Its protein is CAITPGDTQYF.

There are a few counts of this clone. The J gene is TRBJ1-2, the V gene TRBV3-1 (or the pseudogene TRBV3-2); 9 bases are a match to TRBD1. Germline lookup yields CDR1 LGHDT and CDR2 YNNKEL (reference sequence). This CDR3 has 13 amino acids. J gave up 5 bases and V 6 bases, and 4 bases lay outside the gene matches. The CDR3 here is CASRPGQGYGYTF. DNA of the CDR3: TGTGCCAGCAGACCCGGACAGGGGTATGGCTACACCTTC.

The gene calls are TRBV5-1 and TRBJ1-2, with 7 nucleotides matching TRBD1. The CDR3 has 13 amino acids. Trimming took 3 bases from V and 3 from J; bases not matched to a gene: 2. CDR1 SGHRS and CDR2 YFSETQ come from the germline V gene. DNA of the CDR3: TGCGCCAGCAGCTCCACAGGGGACTATGGCTACACCTTC. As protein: CASSSTGDYGYTF.

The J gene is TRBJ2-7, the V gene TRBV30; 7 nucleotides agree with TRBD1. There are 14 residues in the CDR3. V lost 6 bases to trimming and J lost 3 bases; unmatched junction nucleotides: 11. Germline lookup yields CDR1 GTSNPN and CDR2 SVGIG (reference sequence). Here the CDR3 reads CACYTPGQSYEQYV. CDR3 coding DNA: TGTGCCTGCTACACCCCGGGACAGAGCTACGAGCAGTACGTC.

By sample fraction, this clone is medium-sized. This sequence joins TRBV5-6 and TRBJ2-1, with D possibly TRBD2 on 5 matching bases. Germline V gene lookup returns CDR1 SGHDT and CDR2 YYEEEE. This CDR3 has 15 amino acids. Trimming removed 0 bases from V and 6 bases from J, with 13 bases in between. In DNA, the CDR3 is TGTGCCAGCAGCTTGGGCGGGTGGTACGGCAATGAGCAGTTCTTC. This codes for CASSLGGWYGNEQFF.

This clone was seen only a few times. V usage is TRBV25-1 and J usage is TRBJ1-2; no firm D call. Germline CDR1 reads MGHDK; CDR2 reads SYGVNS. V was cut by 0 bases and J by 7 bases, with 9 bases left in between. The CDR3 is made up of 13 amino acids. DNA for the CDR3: TGTGCCAGCAGTGAATATTACAGTGGTGGCTACACCTTC. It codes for CASSEYYSGGYTF.

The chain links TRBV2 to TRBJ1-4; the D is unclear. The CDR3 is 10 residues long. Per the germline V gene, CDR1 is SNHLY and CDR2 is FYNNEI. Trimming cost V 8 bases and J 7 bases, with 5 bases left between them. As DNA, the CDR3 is TGTGCCAGCCAACGTGAAAAACTGTTTTTT. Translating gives CASQREKLFF.

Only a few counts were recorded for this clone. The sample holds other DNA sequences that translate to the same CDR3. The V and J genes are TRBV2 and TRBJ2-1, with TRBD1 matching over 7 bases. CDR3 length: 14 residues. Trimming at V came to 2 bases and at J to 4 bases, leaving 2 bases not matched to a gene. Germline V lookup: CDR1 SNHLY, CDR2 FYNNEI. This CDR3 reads CASSERGQYNEQFF. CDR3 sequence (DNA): TGTGCCAGCAGTGAAAGGGGGCAGTACAATGAGCAGTTCTTC.

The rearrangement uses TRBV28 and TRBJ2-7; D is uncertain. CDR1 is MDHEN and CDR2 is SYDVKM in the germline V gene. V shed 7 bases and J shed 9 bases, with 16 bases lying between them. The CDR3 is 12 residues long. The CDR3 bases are TGTGCCAGCACATCATCCCGGGCCGGGCAGTACTTC. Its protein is CASTSSRAGQYF. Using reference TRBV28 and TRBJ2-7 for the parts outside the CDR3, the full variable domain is DVKVTQSSRYLVKRTGEKVFLECVQDMDHENMFWYRQDPGLGLRLIYFSYDVKMKEKGDIPEGYSVSREKKERFSLILESASTNQTSMYLCASTSSRAGQYFGPGTRLTVT.

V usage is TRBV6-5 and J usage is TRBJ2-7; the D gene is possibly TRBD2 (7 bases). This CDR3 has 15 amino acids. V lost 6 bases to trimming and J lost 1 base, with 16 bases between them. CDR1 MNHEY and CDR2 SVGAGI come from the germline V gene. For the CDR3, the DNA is TGTGCCAGCAGCCAAGGGGGGGGAATTTCCTACGAGCAGTACGTC. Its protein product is CASSQGGGISYEQYV.

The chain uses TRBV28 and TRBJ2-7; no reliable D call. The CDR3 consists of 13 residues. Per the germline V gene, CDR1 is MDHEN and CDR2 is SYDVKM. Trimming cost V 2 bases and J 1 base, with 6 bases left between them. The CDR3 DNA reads TGTGCCAGCAGTTTAGGAATATCCTACGAGCAGTACGTC. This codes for CASSLGISYEQYV.

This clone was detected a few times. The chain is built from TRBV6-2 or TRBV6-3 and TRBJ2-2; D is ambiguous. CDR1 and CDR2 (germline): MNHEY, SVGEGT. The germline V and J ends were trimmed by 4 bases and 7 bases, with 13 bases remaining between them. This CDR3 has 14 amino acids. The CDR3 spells CASSSPHPSGELFF. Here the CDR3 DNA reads TGTGCCAGCAGTTCCCCCCATCCGAGCGGGGAGCTGTTTTTT.

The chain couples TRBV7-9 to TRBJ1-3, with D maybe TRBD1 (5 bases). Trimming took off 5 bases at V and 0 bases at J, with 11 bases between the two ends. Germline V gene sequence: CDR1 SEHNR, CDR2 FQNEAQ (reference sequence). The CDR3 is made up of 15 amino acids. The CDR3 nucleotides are TGTGCCAGCAGCCCTGAGGGGCTCTCTGGAAACACCATATATTTT. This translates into CASSPEGLSGNTIYF.

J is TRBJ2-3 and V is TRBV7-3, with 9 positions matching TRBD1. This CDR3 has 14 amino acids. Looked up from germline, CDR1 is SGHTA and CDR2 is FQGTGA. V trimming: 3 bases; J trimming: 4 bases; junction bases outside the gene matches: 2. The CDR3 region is CASSFDRGSDTQYF. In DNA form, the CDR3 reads TGTGCCAGCAGCTTTGACAGGGGGTCAGATACGCAGTATTTT. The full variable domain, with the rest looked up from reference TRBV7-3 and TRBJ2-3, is GAGVSQTPSNKVTEKGKYVELRCDPISGHTALYWYRQSLGQGPEFLIYFQGTGAADDSGLPNDRFFAVRPEGSVSTLKIQRTERGDSAVYLCASSFDRGSDTQYFGPGTRLTVL.

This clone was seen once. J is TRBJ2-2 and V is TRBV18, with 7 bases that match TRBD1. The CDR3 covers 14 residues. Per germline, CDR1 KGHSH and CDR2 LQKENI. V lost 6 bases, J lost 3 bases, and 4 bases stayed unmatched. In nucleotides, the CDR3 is TGTGCCAGCTCCGACAGGGCCGACACCGGGGAGCTGTTTTTT. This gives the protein CASSDRADTGELFF.

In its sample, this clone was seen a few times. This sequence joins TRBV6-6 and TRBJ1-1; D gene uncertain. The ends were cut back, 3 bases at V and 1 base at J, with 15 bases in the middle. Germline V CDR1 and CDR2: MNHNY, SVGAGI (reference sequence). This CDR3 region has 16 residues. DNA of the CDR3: TGTGCCAGCAGTTATCACGCCAGCTCACCGAACACTGAAGCTTTCTTT. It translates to CASSYHASSPNTEAFF.

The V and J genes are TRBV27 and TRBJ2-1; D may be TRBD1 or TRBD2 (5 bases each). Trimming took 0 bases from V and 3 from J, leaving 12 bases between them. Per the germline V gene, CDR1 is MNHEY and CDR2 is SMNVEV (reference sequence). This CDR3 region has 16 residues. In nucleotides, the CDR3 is TGTGCCAGCAGTTTATCGGGGGTCCTAATCTACAATGAGCAGTTCTTC. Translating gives CASSLSGVLIYNEQFF.

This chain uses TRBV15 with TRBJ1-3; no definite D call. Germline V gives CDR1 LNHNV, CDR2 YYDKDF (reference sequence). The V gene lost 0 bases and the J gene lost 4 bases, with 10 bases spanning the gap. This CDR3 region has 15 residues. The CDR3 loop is CATSRDPRGGNTIYF. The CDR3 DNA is TGTGCCACCAGCAGAGATCCCCGCGGAGGAAACACCATATATTTT.